This TCR beta chain was sequenced during a study of T cells in tumors after PD-1 blockade. The wider study: Prior checkpoint blockade, systemic immunosuppressant use, or anti-cancer therapy within 4 weeks excluded patients. Tumor samples averaged almost 27,000 templates (range roughly 554-100,000) and roughly 6,000 unique clonotypes. Notes on the study in general: Some novel exhausted tumor clones appeared in pre-treatment blood, suggesting peripheral recruitment.

This clone is classed as large (0.1 to 1%). What it binds is not known. Here immunoSEQ multiplex PCR was the method, and the copy in TCRdb shows in-frame clones only, minus some. Among some 4,000 clones listed, 60% to 70% were seen once. CDR1 ENHRY and CDR2 SYGVKD come from the germline V gene. The CDR3 spans 11 residues. Between the trimmed V and J ends, which lost 4 bases and 5 bases, there was a span of 6 bases. The chain is built from TRBV10-3 and TRBJ2-7; unclear D gene. The receptor's source is a human donor with basal cell carcinoma. Sequenced material: tumor tissue, taken before anti-PD-1 treatment. The CDR3 nucleotides read TGTGCCATCAGTGGAGGTAACGAGCAGTACTTC. Residues: CAISGGNEQYF.